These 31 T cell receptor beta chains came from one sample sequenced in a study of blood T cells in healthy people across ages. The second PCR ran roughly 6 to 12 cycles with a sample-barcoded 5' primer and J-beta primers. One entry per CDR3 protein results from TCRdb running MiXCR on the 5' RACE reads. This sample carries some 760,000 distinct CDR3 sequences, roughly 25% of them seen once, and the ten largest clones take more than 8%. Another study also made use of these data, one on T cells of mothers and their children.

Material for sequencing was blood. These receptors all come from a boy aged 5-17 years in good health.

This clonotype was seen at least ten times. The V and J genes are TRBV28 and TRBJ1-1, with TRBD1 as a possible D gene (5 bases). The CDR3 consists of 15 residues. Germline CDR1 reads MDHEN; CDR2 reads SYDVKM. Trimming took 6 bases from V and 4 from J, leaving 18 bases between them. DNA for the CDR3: TGTGCCAGCAGCTATACTCAGGGAGGAGTCACTGAAGCTTTCTTT. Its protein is CASSYTQGGVTEAFF.

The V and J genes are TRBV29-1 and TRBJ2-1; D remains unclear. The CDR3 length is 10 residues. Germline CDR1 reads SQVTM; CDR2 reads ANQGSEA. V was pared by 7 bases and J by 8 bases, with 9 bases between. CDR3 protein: CSGRNDEQFF. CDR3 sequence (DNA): TGCAGCGGTAGGAACGATGAGCAGTTCTTC.

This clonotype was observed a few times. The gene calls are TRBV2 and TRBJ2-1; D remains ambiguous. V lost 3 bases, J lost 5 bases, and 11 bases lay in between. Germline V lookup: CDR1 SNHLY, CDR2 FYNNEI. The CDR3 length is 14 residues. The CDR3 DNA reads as TGTGCCAGCAGTGATGAAGACCCCAACAATGAGCAGTTCTTC. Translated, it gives CASSDEDPNNEQFF.

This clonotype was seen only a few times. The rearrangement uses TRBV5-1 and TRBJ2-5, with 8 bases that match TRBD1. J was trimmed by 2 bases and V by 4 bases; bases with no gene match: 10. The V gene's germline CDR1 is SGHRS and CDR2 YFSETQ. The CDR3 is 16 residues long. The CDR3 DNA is TGCGCCAGCAGCCGCACACCGGACAGGGCACAAGAGACCCAGTACTTC. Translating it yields CASSRTPDRAQETQYF.

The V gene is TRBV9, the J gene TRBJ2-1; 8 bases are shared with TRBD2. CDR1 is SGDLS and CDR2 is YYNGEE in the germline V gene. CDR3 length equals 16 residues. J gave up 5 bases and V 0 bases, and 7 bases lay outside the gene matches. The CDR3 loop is CASSVAQAGVNNEQFF. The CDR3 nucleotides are TGTGCCAGCAGCGTAGCCCAAGCGGGGGTTAACAATGAGCAGTTCTTC.

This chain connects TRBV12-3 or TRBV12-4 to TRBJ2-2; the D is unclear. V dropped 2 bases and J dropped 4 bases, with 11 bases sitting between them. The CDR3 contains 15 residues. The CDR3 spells CASSLIQLGTGELFF. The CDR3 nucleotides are TGTGCCAGCAGTTTAATTCAGCTTGGCACCGGGGAGCTGTTTTTT.

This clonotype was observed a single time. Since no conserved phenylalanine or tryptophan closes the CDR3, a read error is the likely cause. This chain's CDR3 is CATKDNGAYEQYL. The DNA for the CDR3 is TGTGCTACCAAGGACAACGGAGCCTACGAGCAGTACTTA. The V and J genes are TRBV12-5 and TRBJ2-7; D may be TRBD1 (5 bases). This CDR3 is built from 13 residues. Germline V gives CDR1 LGHNT, CDR2 FRNRAP. Trimming removed 10 bases from V and 2 bases from J, with 15 bases in between.

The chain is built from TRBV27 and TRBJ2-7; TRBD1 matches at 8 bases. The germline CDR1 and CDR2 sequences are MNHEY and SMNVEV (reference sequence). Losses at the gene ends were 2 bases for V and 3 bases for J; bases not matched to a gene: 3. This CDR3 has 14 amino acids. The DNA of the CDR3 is TGTGCCAGCAGTTTACTGGGACAGGTCTACGAGCAGTACTTC. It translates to CASSLLGQVYEQYF.

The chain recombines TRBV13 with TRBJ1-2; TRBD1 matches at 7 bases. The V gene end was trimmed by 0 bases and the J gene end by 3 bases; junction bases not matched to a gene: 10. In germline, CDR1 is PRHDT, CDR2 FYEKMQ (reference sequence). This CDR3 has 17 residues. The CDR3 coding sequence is TGTGCCAGCAGCTTAGGATGGAATTTCGACAGGGACTATGGCTACACCTTC. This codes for CASSLGWNFDRDYGYTF.

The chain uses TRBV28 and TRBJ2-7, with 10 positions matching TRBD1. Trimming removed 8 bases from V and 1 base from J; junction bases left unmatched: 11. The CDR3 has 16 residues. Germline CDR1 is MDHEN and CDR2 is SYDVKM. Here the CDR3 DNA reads TGTGCCAGCTTTCCTTTGGGACAGGGGAAATCCTACGAGCAGTACTTC. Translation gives CASFPLGQGKSYEQYF.

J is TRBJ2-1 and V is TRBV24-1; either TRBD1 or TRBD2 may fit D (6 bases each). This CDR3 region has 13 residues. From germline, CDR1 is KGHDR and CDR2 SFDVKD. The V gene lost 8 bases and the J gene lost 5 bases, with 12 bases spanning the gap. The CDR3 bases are TGTGCCACCACACGGGGGCCGAACAATGAGCAGTTCTTC. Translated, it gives CATTRGPNNEQFF.

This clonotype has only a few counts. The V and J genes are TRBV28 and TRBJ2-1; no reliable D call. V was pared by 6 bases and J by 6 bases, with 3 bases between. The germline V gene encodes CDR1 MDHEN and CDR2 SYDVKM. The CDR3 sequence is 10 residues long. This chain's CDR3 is CASRANEQFF. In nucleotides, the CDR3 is TGTGCCAGCAGGGCCAATGAGCAGTTCTTC.

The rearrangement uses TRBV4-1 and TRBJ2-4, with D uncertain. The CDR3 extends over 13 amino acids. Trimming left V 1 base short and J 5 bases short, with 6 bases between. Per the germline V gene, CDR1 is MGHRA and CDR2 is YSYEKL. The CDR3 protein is CASSQVPENIQYF. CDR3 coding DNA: TGCGCCAGCAGCCAAGTTCCAGAAAACATTCAGTACTTC.

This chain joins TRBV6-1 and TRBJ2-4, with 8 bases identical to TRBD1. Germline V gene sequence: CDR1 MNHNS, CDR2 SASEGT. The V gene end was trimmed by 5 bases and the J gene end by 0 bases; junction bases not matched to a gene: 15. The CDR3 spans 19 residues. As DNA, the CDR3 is TGTGCCAGCAGTCCCCGGGGGCAGGGGGCCTCAGAAGCCAAAAACATTCAGTACTTC. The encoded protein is CASSPRGQGASEAKNIQYF.

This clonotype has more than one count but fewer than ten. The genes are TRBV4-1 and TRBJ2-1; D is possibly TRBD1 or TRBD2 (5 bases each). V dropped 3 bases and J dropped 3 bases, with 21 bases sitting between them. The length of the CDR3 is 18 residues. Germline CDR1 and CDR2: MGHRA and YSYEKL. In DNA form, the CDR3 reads TGCGCCAGCAGCCATCCCCAGTGGGACGCAAGGATCTACAATGAGCAGTTCTTC. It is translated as CASSHPQWDARIYNEQFF.

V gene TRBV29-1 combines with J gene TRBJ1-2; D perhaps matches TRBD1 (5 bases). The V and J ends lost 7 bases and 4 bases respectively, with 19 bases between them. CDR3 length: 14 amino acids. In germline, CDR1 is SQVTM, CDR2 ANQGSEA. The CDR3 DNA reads TGCAGCGCAAGAAAACTGGGGGATGTCTATGGCTACACCTTC. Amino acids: CSARKLGDVYGYTF.

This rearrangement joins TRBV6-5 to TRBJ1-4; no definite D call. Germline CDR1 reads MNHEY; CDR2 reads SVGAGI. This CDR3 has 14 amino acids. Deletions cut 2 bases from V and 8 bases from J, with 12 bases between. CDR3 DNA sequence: TGTGCCAGCAGTTACAGTGCCGGCAGGGAAAAACTGTTTTTT. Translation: CASSYSAGREKLFF.

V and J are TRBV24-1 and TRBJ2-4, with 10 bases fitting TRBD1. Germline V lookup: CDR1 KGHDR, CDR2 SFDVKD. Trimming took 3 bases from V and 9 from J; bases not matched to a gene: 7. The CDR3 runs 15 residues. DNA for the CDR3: TGTGCCACCAGTGATCCTATGGACAGGGGGGCCATTCAGTACTTC. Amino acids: CATSDPMDRGAIQYF.

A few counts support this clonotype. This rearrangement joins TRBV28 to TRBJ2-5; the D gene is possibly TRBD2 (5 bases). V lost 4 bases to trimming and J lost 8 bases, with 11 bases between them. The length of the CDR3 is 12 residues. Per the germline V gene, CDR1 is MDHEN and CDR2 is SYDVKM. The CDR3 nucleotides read TGTGCCAGCAGTTCCTCGGGAAATACCCAGTACTTC. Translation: CASSSSGNTQYF. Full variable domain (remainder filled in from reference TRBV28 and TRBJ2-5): DVKVTQSSRYLVKRTGEKVFLECVQDMDHENMFWYRQDPGLGLRLIYFSYDVKMKEKGDIPEGYSVSREKKERFSLILESASTNQTSMYLCASSSSGNTQYFGPGTRLLVL.

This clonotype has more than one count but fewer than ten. DNA for the CDR3: TGTGCCAGCAGCTTCGAAATCCCAAATGAGCAGTTCTTC. Translating it yields CASSFEIPNEQFF. The chain couples TRBV7-9 to TRBJ2-1; D not resolved. Trimming stripped 3 bases from V and 7 bases from J, with 10 bases between. Germline CDR1 is SEHNR and CDR2 is FQNEAQ (reference sequence). The CDR3 sequence is 13 residues long. The variable domain in full, completed from reference TRBV7-9 and TRBJ2-1, reads DTGVSQNPRHKITKRGQNVTFRCDPISEHNRLYWYRQTLGQGPEFLTYFQNEAQLEKSRLLSDRFSAERPKGSFSTLEIQRTEQGDSAMYLCASSFEIPNEQFFGPGTRLTVL.

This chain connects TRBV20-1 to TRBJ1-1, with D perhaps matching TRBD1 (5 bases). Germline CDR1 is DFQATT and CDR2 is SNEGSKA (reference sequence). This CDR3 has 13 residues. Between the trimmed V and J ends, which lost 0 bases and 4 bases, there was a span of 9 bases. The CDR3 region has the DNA TGCAGTGCTAGAGATTGGGGGACCACTGAAGCTTTCTTT. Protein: CSARDWGTTEAFF.

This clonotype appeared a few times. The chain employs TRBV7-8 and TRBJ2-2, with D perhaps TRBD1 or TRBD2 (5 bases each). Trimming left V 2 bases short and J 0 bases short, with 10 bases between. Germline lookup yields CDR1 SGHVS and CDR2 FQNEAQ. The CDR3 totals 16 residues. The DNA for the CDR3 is TGTGCCAGCAGCTTAACAGGAGGAGCGAACACCGGGGAGCTGTTTTTT. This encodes CASSLTGGANTGELFF. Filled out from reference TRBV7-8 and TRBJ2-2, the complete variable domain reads GAGVSQSPRYKVAKRGQDVALRCDPISGHVSLFWYQQALGQGPEFLTYFQNEAQLDKSGLPSDRFFAERPEGSVSTLKIQRTQQEDSAVYLCASSLTGGANTGELFFGEGSRLTVL.

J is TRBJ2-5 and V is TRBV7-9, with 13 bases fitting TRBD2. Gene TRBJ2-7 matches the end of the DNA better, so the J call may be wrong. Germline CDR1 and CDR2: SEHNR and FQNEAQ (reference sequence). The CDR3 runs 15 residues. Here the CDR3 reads CASSYGLAGADEQYF. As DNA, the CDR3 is TGTGCCAGCAGTTACGGACTAGCGGGAGCCGACGAGCAGTACTTC.

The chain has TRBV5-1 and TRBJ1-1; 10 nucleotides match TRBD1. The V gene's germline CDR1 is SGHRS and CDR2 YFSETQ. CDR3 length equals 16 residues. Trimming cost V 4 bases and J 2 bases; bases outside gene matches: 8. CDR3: CASSLGTGDFNTEAFF. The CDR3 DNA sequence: TGCGCCAGCAGCCTCGGGACAGGGGATTTTAACACTGAAGCTTTCTTT.

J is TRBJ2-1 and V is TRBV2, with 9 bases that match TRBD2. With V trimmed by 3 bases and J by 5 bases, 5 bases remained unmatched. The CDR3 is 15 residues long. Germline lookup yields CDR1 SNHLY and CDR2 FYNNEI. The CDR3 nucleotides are TGTGCCAGCAGTGAGCGCGGGAGGGCCCACAATGAGCAGTTCTTC. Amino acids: CASSERGRAHNEQFF. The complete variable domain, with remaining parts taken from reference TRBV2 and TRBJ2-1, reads EPEVTQTPSHQVTQMGQEVILRCVPISNHLYFYWYRQILGQKVEFLVSFYNNEISEKSEIFDDQFSVERPDGSNFTLKIRSTKLEDSAMYFCASSERGRAHNEQFFGPGTRLTVL.

The DNA of the CDR3 is TGTGCCAGTAGTATAGGCTTCGGGACAGGATCCTACAATGAGCAGTTCTTC. This gives the protein CASSIGFGTGSYNEQFF. This chain connects TRBV19 to TRBJ2-1, with 8 bases matching TRBD1. Per the germline V gene, CDR1 is LNHDA and CDR2 is SQIVND (reference sequence). The CDR3 runs 17 residues. J gave up 1 base and V 1 base, and 6 bases lay outside the gene matches.

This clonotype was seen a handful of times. The CDR3 DNA sequence: TGTGCCACCAGTGCAGGGGACACTGAAGCTTTCTTT. Its protein is CATSAGDTEAFF. V gene TRBV24-1 combines with J gene TRBJ1-1; D is possibly TRBD1 (6 bases). Germline V gene data show CDR1 as KGHDR and CDR2 as SFDVKD. The CDR3 is made up of 12 amino acids. Trimming stripped 5 bases from V and 3 bases from J, with 6 bases between.

CDR3 loop: CASSWGVGKRDYEQYF. DNA for the CDR3: TGTGCCAGCAGTTGGGGCGTTGGGAAGCGGGATTACGAGCAGTACTTC. The V call is TRBV6-5, the J call TRBJ2-7; 7 nucleotides match TRBD2. The CDR3 has 16 residues. Germline lookup yields CDR1 MNHEY and CDR2 SVGAGI. V lost 4 bases, J lost 4 bases, and 13 bases stayed unmatched.

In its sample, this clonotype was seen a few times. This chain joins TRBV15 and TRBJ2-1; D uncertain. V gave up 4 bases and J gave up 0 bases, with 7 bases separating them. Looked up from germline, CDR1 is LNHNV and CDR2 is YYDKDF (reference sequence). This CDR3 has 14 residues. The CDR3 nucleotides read TGTGCCACCAGCAAGAGCCACTCCTACAATGAGCAGTTCTTC. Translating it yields CATSKSHSYNEQFF.

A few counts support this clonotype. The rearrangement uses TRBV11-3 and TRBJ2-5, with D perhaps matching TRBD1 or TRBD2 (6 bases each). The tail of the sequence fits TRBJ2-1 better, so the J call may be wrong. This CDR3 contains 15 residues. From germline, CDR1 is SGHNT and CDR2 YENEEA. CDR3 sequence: CASSLEGGSGNEQFF. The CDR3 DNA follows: TGTGCCAGCAGCTTAGAGGGGGGCTCGGGCAATGAGCAGTTCTTC.

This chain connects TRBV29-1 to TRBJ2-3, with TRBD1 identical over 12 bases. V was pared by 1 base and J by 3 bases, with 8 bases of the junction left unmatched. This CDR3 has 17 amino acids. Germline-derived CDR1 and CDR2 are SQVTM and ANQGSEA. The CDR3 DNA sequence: TGCAGCGTTGAAGCCCTTCCGGGACAGGGGGCAACAGATACGCAGTATTTT. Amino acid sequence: CSVEALPGQGATDTQYF.